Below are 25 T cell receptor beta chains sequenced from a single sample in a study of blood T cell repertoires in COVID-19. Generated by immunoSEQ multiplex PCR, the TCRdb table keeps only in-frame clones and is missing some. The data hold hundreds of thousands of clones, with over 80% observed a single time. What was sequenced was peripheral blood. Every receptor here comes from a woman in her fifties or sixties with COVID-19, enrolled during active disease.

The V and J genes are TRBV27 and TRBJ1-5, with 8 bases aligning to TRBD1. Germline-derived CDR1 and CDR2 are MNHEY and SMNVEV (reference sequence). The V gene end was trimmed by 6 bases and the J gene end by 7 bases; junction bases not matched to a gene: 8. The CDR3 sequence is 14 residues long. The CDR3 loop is CASSPDRVRQPQHF. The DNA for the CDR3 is TGTGCCAGCAGCCCGGACAGGGTTAGACAGCCCCAGCATTTT.

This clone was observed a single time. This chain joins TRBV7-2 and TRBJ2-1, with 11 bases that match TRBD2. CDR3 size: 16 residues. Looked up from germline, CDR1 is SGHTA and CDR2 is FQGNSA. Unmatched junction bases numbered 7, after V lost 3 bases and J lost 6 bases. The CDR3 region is CASSLDSGRAPNEQFF. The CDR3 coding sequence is TGTGCCAGCAGCTTGGATAGCGGGAGGGCCCCCAATGAGCAGTTCTTC.

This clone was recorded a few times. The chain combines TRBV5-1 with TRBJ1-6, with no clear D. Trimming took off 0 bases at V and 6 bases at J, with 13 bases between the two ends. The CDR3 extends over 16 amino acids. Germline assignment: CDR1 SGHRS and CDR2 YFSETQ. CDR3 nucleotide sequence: TGCGCCAGCAGCTTGGCCGCTGGGAGTAGTAATTCACCCCTCCACTTT. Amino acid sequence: CASSLAAGSSNSPLHF.

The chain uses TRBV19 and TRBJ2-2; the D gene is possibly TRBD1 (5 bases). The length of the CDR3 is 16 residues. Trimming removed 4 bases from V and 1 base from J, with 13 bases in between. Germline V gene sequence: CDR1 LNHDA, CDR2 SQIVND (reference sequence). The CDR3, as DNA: TGTGCCAGTAGTAGAGTACAGGAGAAGAACACCGGGGAGCTGTTTTTT. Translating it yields CASSRVQEKNTGELFF.

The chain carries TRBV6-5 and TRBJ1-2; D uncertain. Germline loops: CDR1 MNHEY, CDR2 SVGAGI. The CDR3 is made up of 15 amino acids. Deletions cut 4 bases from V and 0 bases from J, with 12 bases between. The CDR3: CASSSGTVTNYGYTF. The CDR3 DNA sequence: TGTGCCAGCAGTTCGGGAACAGTCACTAACTATGGCTACACCTTC.

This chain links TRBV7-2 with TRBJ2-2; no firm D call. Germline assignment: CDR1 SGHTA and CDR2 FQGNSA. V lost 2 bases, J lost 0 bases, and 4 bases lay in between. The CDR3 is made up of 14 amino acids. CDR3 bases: TGTGCCAGCAGCTTAACACCGAACACCGGGGAGCTGTTTTTT. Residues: CASSLTPNTGELFF.

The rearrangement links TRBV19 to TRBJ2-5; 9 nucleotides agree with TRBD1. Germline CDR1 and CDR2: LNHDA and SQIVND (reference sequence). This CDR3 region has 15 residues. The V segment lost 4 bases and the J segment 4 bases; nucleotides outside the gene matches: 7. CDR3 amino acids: CASSKGQGYGETQYF. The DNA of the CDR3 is TGTGCCAGTAGTAAAGGACAGGGGTACGGAGAGACCCAGTACTTC.

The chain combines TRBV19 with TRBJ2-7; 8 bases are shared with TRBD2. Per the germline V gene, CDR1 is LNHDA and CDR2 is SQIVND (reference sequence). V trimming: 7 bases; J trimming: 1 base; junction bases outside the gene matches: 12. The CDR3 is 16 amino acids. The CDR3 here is CASTQEGGRPSYEQYF. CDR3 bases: TGTGCCAGTACCCAGGAGGGCGGGAGGCCTTCCTACGAGCAGTACTTC.

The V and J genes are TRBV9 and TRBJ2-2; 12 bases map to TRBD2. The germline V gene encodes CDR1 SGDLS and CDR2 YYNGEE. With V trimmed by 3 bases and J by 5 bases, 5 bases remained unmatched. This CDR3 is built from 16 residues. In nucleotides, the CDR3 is TGTGCCAGCAGCGCGAGCGGGACTAGCGGGACCGGGGAGCTGTTTTTT. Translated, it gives CASSASGTSGTGELFF.

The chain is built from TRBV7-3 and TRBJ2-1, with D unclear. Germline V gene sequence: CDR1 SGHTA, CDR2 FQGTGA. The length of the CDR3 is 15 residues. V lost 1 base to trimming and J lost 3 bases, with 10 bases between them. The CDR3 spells CASSLRAANYNEQFF. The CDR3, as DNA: TGTGCCAGCAGCTTAAGGGCTGCTAACTACAATGAGCAGTTCTTC.

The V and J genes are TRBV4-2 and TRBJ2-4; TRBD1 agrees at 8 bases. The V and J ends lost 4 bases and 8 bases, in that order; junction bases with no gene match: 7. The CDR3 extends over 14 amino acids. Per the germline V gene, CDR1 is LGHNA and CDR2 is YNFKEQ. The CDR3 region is CASSPTGGVDIQYF. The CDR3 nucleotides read TGTGCCAGCAGCCCAACAGGGGGTGTTGACATTCAGTACTTC.

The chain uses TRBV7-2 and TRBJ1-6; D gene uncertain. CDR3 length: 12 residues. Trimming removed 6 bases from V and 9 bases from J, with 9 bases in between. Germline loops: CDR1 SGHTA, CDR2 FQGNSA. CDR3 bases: TGTGCCAGCAGAGGAGGTCTTTCACCCCTCCACTTT. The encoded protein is CASRGGLSPLHF.

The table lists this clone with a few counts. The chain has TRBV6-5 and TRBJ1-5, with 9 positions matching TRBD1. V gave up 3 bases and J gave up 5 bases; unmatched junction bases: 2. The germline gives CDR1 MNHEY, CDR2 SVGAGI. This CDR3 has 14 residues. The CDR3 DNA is TGTGCCAGCAGTTATAGGACAGGGGATCAGCCCCAGCATTTT. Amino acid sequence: CASSYRTGDQPQHF.

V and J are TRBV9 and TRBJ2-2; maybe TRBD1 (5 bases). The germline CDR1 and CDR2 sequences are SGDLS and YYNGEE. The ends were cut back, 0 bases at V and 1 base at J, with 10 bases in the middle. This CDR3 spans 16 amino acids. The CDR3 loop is CASSVGWQGNTGELFF. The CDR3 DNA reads TGTGCCAGCAGCGTAGGATGGCAGGGGAACACCGGGGAGCTGTTTTTT. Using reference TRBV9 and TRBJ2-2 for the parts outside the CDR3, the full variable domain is DSGVTQTPKHLITATGQRVTLRCSPRSGDLSVYWYQQSLDQGLQFLIQYYNGEERAKGNILERFSAQQFPDLHSELNLSSLELGDSALYFCASSVGWQGNTGELFFGEGSRLTVL.

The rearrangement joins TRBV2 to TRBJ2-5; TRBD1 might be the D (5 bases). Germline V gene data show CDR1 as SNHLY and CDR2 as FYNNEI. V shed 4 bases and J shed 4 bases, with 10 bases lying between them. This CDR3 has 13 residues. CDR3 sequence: CASSGRVSETQYF. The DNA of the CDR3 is TGTGCCAGCAGTGGCAGGGTTTCAGAGACCCAGTACTTC.

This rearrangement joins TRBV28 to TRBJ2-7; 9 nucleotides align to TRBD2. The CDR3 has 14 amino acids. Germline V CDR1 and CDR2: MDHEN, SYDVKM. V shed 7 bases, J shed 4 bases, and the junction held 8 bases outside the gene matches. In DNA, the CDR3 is TGTGCCAGCACCTTTAGCGGGAGAGCGTACGAGCAGTACTTC. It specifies CASTFSGRAYEQYF.

The CDR3 spells CASSRTVLNEAFF. DNA for the CDR3: TGTGCCAGCAGTCGGACAGTTTTAAACGAAGCTTTCTTT. This chain connects TRBV6-5 to TRBJ1-1, with D tentatively TRBD1 (6 bases). Trimming took 5 bases from V and 8 from J, leaving 15 bases between them. Germline V lookup: CDR1 MNHEY, CDR2 SVGAGI. This CDR3 spans 13 amino acids.

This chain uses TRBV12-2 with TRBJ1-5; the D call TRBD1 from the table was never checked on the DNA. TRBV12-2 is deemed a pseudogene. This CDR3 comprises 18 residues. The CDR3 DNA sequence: TGTGCAAGTCGCCATACGACAGTTGAACTCTATAGCAATCAGCCCCAGCATTTT. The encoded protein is CASRHTTVELYSNQPQHF.

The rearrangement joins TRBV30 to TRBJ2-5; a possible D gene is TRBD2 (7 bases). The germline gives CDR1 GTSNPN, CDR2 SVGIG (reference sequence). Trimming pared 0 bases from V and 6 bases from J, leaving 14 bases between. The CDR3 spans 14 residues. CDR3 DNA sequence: TGTGCCTGGAGTGTACAGGGACTACTTCAGACCCAGTACTTC. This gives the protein CAWSVQGLLQTQYF.

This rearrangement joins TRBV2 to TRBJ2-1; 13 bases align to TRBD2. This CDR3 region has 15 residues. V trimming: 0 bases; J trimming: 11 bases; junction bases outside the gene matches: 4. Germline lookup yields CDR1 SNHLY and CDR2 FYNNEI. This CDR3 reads CASSEARGLAGKQFF. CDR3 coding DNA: TGTGCCAGCAGTGAAGCCAGGGGACTAGCGGGGAAGCAGTTCTTC.

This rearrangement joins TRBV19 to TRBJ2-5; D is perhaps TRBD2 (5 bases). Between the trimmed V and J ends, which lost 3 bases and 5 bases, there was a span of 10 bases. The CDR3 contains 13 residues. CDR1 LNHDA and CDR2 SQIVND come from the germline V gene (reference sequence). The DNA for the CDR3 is TGTGCCAGTAGTATCCGACGAGGGGAGACCCAGTACTTC. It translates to CASSIRRGETQYF.

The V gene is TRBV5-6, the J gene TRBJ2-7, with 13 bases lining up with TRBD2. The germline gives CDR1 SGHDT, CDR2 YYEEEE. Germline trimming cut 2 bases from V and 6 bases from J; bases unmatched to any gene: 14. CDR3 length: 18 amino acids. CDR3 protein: CASSFHGTSGMLFGEQYF. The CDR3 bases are TGTGCCAGCAGCTTCCACGGGACTAGCGGGATGCTGTTTGGCGAGCAGTACTTC. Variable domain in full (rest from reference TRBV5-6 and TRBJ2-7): DAGVTQSPTHLIKTRGQQVTLRCSPKSGHDTVSWYQQALGQGPQFIFQYYEEEERQRGNFPDRFSGHQFPNYSSELNVNALLLGDSALYLCASSFHGTSGMLFGEQYFGPGTRLTVT.

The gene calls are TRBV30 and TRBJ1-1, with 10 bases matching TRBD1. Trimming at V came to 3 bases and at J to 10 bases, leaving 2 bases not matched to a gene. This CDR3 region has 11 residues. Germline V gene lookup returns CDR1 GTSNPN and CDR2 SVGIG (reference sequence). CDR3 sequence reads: CAWRRTGGAFF. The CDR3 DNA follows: TGTGCCTGGAGACGGACAGGGGGAGCTTTCTTT. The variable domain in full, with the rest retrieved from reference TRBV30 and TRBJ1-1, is SQTIHQWPATLVQPVGSPLSLECTVEGTSNPNLYWYRQAAGRGLQLLFYSVGIGQISSEVPQNLSASRPQDRQFILSSKKLLLSDSGFYLCAWRRTGGAFFGQGTRLTVV.

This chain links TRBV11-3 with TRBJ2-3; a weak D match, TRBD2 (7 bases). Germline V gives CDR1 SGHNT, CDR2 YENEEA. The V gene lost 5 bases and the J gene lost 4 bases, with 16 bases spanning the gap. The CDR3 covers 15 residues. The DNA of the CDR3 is TGTGCCAGCAGCCCTGAGGGAGGGGGAGCAGATACGCAGTATTTT. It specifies CASSPEGGGADTQYF.

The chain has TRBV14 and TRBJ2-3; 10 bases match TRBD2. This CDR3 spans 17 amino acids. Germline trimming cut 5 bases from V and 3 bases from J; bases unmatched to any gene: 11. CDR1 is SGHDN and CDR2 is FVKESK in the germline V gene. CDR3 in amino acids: CASSDISSGSLTDTQYF. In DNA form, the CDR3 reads TGTGCCAGCAGCGATATCTCTAGCGGGAGTCTGACAGATACGCAGTATTTT.